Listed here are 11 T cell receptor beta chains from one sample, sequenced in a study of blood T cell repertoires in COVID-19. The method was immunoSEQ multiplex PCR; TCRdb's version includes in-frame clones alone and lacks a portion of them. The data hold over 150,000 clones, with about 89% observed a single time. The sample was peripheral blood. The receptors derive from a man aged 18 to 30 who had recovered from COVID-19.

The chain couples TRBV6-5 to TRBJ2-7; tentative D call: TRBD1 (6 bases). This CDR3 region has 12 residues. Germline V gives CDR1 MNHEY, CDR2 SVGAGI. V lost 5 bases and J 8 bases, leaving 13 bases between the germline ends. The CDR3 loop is CASSPQGWQQYF. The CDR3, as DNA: TGTGCCAGCAGTCCCCAGGGGTGGCAGCAGTACTTC.

CDR3 DNA: TGCGCCAGCAGCCAAGGAAGCGGGAGGGGGAATGAGCAGTTCTTC. This encodes CASSQGSGRGNEQFF. This rearrangement joins TRBV4-3 to TRBJ2-1, with TRBD2 identical over 10 bases. Germline lookup yields CDR1 LGHNA and CDR2 YSLEER. Losses at the gene ends were 1 base for V and 7 bases for J; bases not matched to a gene: 4. The CDR3 totals 15 residues.

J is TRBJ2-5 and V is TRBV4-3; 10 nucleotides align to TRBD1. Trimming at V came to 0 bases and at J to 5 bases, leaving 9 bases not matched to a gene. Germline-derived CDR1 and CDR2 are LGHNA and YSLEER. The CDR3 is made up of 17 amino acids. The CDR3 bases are TGCGCCAGCAGCCAAGATCGAGAGTTGGGACAGGGGGAGACCCAGTACTTC. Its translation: CASSQDRELGQGETQYF.

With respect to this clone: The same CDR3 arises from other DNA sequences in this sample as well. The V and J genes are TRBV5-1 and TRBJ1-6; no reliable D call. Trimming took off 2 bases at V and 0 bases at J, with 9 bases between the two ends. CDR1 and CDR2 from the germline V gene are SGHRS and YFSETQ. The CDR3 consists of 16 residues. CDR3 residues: CASSLTLSSYNSPLHF. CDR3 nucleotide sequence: TGCGCCAGCAGCTTAACGTTGAGCTCCTATAATTCACCCCTCCACTTT.

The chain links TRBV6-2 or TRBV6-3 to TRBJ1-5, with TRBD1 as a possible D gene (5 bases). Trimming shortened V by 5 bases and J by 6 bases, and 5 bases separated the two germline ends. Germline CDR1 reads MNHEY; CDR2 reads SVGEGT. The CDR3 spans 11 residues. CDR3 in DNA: TGTGCCAGCAGTCAGGGTCAGCCCCAGCATTTT. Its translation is CASSQGQPQHF.

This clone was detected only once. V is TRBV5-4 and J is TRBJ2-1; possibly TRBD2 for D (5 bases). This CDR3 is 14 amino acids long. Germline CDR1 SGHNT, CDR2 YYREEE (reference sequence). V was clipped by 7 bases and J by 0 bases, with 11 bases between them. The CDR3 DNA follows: TGTGCCAGCTCGTGGGAGAGCTCCTACAATGAGCAGTTCTTC. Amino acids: CASSWESSYNEQFF. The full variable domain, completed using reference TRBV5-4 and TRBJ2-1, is ETGVTQSPTHLIKTRGQQVTLRCSSQSGHNTVSWYQQALGQGPQFIFQYYREEENGRGNFPPRFSGLQFPNYSSELNVNALELDDSALYLCASSWESSYNEQFFGPGTRLTVL.

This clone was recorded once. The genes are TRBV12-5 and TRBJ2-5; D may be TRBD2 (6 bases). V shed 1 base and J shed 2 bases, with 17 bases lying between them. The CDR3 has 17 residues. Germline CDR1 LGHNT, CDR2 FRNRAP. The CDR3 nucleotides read TGTGCTAGTGGTTTGGCGACACTAGCCCTTCCGCAAGAGACCCAGTACTTC. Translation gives CASGLATLALPQETQYF. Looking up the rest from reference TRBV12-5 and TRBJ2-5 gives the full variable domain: DARVTQTPRHKVTEMGQEVTMRCQPILGHNTVFWYRQTMMQGLELLAYFRNRAPLDDSGMPKDRFSAEMPDATLATLKIQPSEPRDSAVYFCASGLATLALPQETQYFGPGTRLLVL.

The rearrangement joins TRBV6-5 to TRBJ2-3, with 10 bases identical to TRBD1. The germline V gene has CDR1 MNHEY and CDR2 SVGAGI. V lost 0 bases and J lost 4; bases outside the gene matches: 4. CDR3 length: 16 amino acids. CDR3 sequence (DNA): TGTGCCAGCAGTTACTCGGGACAGGGGATTCCAGATACGCAGTATTTT. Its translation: CASSYSGQGIPDTQYF.

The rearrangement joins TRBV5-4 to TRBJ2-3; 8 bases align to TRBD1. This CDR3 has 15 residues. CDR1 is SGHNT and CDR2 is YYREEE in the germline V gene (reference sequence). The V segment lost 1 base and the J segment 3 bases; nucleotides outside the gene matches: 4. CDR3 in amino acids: CASSLLQGVTDTQYF. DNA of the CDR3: TGTGCCAGCAGCTTGTTACAGGGGGTGACAGATACGCAGTATTTT.

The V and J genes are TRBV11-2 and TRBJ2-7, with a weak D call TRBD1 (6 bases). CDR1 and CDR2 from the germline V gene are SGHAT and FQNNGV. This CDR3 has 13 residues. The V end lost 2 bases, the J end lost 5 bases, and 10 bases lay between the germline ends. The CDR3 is CASSLSGADEQYF. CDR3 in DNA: TGTGCCAGCAGCTTATCAGGGGCAGACGAGCAGTACTTC.

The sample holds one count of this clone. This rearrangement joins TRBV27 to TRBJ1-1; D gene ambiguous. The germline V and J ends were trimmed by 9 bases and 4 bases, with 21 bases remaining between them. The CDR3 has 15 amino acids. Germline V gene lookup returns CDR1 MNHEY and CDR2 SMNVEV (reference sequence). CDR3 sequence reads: CASGGFKEWGTEAFF. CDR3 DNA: TGTGCCAGTGGAGGGTTTAAGGAATGGGGCACTGAAGCTTTCTTT.